This T cell receptor beta chain came from a study of blood T cell repertoires in COVID-19. Overall study: Researchers got acute and convalescent COVID-19 samples from the United States, Italy and Spain. The analysed material was cDNA or gDNA that came from T cells, B-cell-depleted T cells, or PBMCs.

Source study methods: Cell counts per sample came from amplifying reference gene primers. Produced via immunoSEQ multiplex PCR; TCRdb's table is partial and in-frame only. That table is the source of V, J and clone size, and D and trimming were worked out from the DNA. The repertoire has some 33,000 clones, around 90% of them found once; the top ten carry roughly a fifth. After removal of 0 bases from V and 7 bases from J, the junction contained 6 bases not matched to a gene. The CDR3 sequence is 16 residues long. Germline V gene data show CDR1 as LNHDA and CDR2 as SQIVND (reference sequence). The sequencing input was peripheral blood. The chain employs TRBV19 and TRBJ1-5, with 10 bases that match TRBD1. The TCR originated in a man aged 55 to 69 with acute or convalescent COVID-19. The CDR3 DNA sequence: TGTGCCAGTAGTATAGAAGGAGGACAGGGGGTACAGCCCCAGCATTTT. Its protein product is CASSIEGGQGVQPQHF. The full variable domain, its missing parts supplied by reference TRBV19 and TRBJ1-5, is DGGITQSPKYLFRKEGQNVTLSCEQNLNHDAMYWYRQDPGQGLRLIYYSQIVNDFQKGDIAEGYSVSREKKESFPLTVTSAQKNPTAFYLCASSIEGGQGVQPQHFGDGTRLSIL.